These 21 T cell receptor beta chains were sequenced from one sample in a study of cytomegalovirus exposure and HLA in healthy donors. PCR primers comprised 60 Vbeta and 13 Jbeta primers. Sequencing used immunoSEQ multiplex PCR; TCRdb keeps in-frame clones, though not all of them. This sample has over 100,000 clones, with 65% to 80% found just once. Input material: PBMCs. The source of these receptors is a man aged 25-40 years in good health and CMV-seropositive.

This chain joins TRBV19 and TRBJ2-5; no clear D. The CDR3 length is 16 residues. Trimming took off 5 bases at V and 5 bases at J, with 21 bases between the two ends. CDR1 LNHDA and CDR2 SQIVND come from the germline V gene (reference sequence). CDR3 amino acids: CASSASPRGRVETQYF. For the CDR3, the DNA is TGTGCCAGTAGTGCATCACCGCGCGGCCGGGTCGAGACCCAGTACTTC.

The chain has TRBV4-1 and TRBJ2-3, with 12 bases matching TRBD1. Germline V gene data show CDR1 as MGHRA and CDR2 as YSYEKL. J gave up 4 bases and V 5 bases, and 7 bases lay outside the gene matches. CDR3 size: 16 residues. The CDR3 spells CASSGAGTGGPDTQYF. The CDR3 DNA reads TGCGCCAGCAGCGGGGCCGGGACAGGGGGCCCAGATACGCAGTATTTT.

The rearrangement links TRBV9 to TRBJ2-1; D is perhaps TRBD1 (5 bases). This CDR3 contains 14 residues. Per the germline V gene, CDR1 is SGDLS and CDR2 is YYNGEE. Between the trimmed V and J ends, which lost 0 bases and 7 bases, there was a span of 11 bases. CDR3: CASSVGAGSNEQFF. CDR3 bases: TGTGCCAGCAGCGTAGGGGCAGGGTCGAATGAGCAGTTCTTC.

The chain has TRBV5-4 and TRBJ2-5; D gene ambiguous. The CDR3 covers 13 residues. The germline V and J ends were trimmed by 4 bases and 5 bases, with 12 bases remaining between them. CDR1 is SGHNT and CDR2 is YYREEE in the germline V gene (reference sequence). CDR3 amino acids: CASSPLPRETQYF. As DNA, the CDR3 is TGTGCCAGCAGCCCGCTACCTAGGGAGACCCAGTACTTC.

V usage is TRBV4-3 and J usage is TRBJ2-5; 8 bases align to TRBD2. The CDR3 contains 15 residues. Germline trimming cut 0 bases from V and 5 bases from J; bases unmatched to any gene: 5. CDR1 is LGHNA, CDR2 YSLEER, per germline. CDR3 sequence (DNA): TGCGCCAGCAGCCAAGAAGCGGGGGCGGGGGAGACCCAGTACTTC. Translation gives CASSQEAGAGETQYF.

In DNA, the CDR3 is TGTGCCAGTAGTAAACAGGGGAAAAGCTACAATGAGCAGTTCTTC. Translation gives CASSKQGKSYNEQFF. This rearrangement joins TRBV19 to TRBJ2-1, with 7 nucleotides matching TRBD1. V shed 4 bases, J shed 3 bases, and the junction held 6 bases outside the gene matches. CDR1 and CDR2 from the germline V gene are LNHDA and SQIVND (reference sequence). CDR3 length: 15 amino acids. The whole variable domain, remainder taken from reference TRBV19 and TRBJ2-1, is DGGITQSPKYLFRKEGQNVTLSCEQNLNHDAMYWYRQDPGQGLRLIYYSQIVNDFQKGDIAEGYSVSREKKESFPLTVTSAQKNPTAFYLCASSKQGKSYNEQFFGPGTRLTVL.

The V and J genes are TRBV29-1 and TRBJ1-2; D possibly corresponds to TRBD1 (6 bases). Trimming pared 7 bases from V and 0 bases from J, leaving 18 bases between. Germline V lookup: CDR1 SQVTM, CDR2 ANQGSEA. This CDR3 has 15 residues. DNA for the CDR3: TGCAGCGGGCGACAGGTAAAACTCTCTAACTATGGCTACACCTTC. As protein: CSGRQVKLSNYGYTF.

Only a few counts were recorded for this clone. V gene TRBV19 combines with J gene TRBJ1-5, with 7 positions matching TRBD1. The CDR3 is made up of 13 amino acids. The germline CDR1 and CDR2 sequences are LNHDA and SQIVND (reference sequence). Trimming cost V 7 bases and J 10 bases; bases outside gene matches: 10. The CDR3 DNA follows: TGTGCCAGTATGGGGCAGGGGGAGAGTCCCCAGCATTTT. Translating it yields CASMGQGESPQHF.

The V call is TRBV29-1, the J call TRBJ2-7, with 10 bases that match TRBD1. The CDR3 is made up of 14 amino acids. The germline CDR1 and CDR2 sequences are SQVTM and ANQGSEA. Trimming cost V 3 bases and J 8 bases; bases outside gene matches: 10. In DNA, the CDR3 is TGCAGCGTTGAGATGGGACAGGGGATCCAAAAGCAGTACTTC. It encodes CSVEMGQGIQKQYF.

The table lists this clone with a count of one. CDR3 residues: CASSLGAADYGYTF. DNA for the CDR3: TGTGCCAGCAGCTTAGGAGCGGCAGACTATGGCTACACCTTC. The chain carries TRBV7-6 and TRBJ1-2; no clear D gene. The CDR3 loop spans 14 amino acids. The V and J ends lost 1 base and 3 bases respectively, with 9 bases between them. CDR1 is SGHVS, CDR2 FNYEAQ, per germline. The variable domain in full, with the rest retrieved from reference TRBV7-6 and TRBJ1-2, is GAGVSQSPRYKVTKRGQDVALRCDPISGHVSLYWYRQALGQGPEFLTYFNYEAQQDKSGLPNDRFSAERPEGSISTLTIQRTEQRDSAMYRCASSLGAADYGYTFGSGTRLTVV.

This clone was seen more than once but under ten times. The chain recombines TRBV5-1 with TRBJ2-3; D is unclear. There are 17 residues in the CDR3. Trimming removed 3 bases at V and 2 bases at J, with 19 bases between. The germline gives CDR1 SGHRS, CDR2 YFSETQ. The CDR3 here is CASSYPYGRQNTDTQYF. CDR3 nucleotides: TGCGCCAGCAGCTACCCCTATGGCAGGCAGAACACAGATACGCAGTATTTT. Combining the CDR3 with reference TRBV5-1 and TRBJ2-3 gives the whole variable domain KAGVTQTPRYLIKTRGQQVTLSCSPISGHRSVSWYQQTPGQGLQFLFEYFSETQRNKGNFPGRFSGRQFSNSRSEMNVSTLELGDSALYLCASSYPYGRQNTDTQYFGPGTRLTVL.

This clone was counted a single time. This chain uses TRBV5-1 with TRBJ2-5, with D uncertain. Trimming took off 2 bases at V and 4 bases at J, with 9 bases between the two ends. Germline-derived CDR1 and CDR2 are SGHRS and YFSETQ. CDR3 length: 13 amino acids. The CDR3 sequence: CASSLTPGETQYF. The CDR3 region has the DNA TGCGCCAGCAGCTTAACGCCCGGAGAGACCCAGTACTTC.

J is TRBJ1-2 and V is TRBV10-3; D perhaps matches TRBD1 (5 bases). The CDR3 has 12 residues. V shed 11 bases and J shed 6 bases, with 16 bases lying between them. Germline-derived CDR1 and CDR2 are ENHRY and SYGVKD. The CDR3 coding sequence is TGTGCCGGCCGGGACGGGGGAGATGGCTACACCTTC. This sequence encodes CAGRDGGDGYTF.

V is TRBV6-1 and J is TRBJ1-2; possible D gene TRBD1, 6 bases. V was pared by 2 bases and J by 0 bases, with 16 bases between. CDR1 and CDR2 (germline): MNHNS, SASEGT. This CDR3 has 17 residues. The CDR3 reads CASSENRVLTSNYGYTF. The DNA for the CDR3 is TGTGCCAGCAGTGAAAACAGGGTCTTGACTTCTAACTATGGCTACACCTTC.

This CDR3 is CASGLPGGSEQYF. CDR3 DNA: TGTGCTAGTGGTTTGCCAGGGGGCAGCGAGCAGTACTTC. The rearrangement links TRBV12-5 to TRBJ2-7; 8 bases align to TRBD1. The germline V gene has CDR1 LGHNT and CDR2 FRNRAP. The CDR3 sequence is 13 residues long. V lost 2 bases to trimming and J lost 6 bases; unmatched junction nucleotides: 3.

The chain couples TRBV19 to TRBJ2-1, with D possibly being TRBD2 (5 bases). The CDR3 consists of 14 residues. In germline, CDR1 is LNHDA, CDR2 SQIVND (reference sequence). Trimming took 5 bases from V and 8 from J, leaving 16 bases between them. The CDR3 bases are TGTGCCAGTAGTCAGAGGGCCTTGTGGGATGAGCAGTTCTTC. It translates to CASSQRALWDEQFF.

The chain uses TRBV6-5 and TRBJ2-2, with 10 bases fitting TRBD1. The CDR3 runs 15 residues. J was trimmed by 4 bases and V by 6 bases; bases with no gene match: 5. CDR1 and CDR2 (germline): MNHEY, SVGAGI. CDR3 bases: TGTGCCAGCAGAAGACAGGGGGCGGGCACCGGGGAGCTGTTTTTT. Translated: CASRRQGAGTGELFF.

This clone was recorded only once. The rearrangement uses TRBV30 and TRBJ2-7; D unresolved. Trimming shortened V by 5 bases and J by 2 bases, and 7 bases separated the two germline ends. CDR3 length: 11 residues. Per the germline V gene, CDR1 is GTSNPN and CDR2 is SVGIG (reference sequence). In DNA form, the CDR3 reads TGTGCCTGGCCTGGCCCCTACGAGCAGTACTTC. It translates to CAWPGPYEQYF.

By proportion, this clone is medium-sized (0.01 to 0.1%). The chain is built from TRBV28 and TRBJ2-3; 10 bases map to TRBD2. This CDR3 comprises 18 residues. Germline V lookup: CDR1 MDHEN, CDR2 SYDVKM. Trimming took 7 bases from V and 2 from J; bases not matched to a gene: 15. The CDR3 protein is CASNIGAYSGGSTDTQYF. The CDR3 coding sequence is TGTGCCAGCAATATAGGGGCCTATAGCGGGGGGTCCACAGATACGCAGTATTTT.

V usage is TRBV9 and J usage is TRBJ1-1; D not certain. V lost 4 bases to trimming and J lost 4 bases, with 11 bases between them. This CDR3 has 13 amino acids. Germline values: CDR1 SGDLS, CDR2 YYNGEE. CDR3 sequence: CASSLHRSTEAFF. CDR3 in DNA: TGTGCCAGCAGCCTCCATCGGAGCACTGAAGCTTTCTTT.

This clone was found a few times. The rearrangement links TRBV6-5 to TRBJ2-3; 8 positions match TRBD1. Germline CDR1 is MNHEY and CDR2 is SVGAGI. The J segment lost 8 bases and the V segment lost 5 bases, leaving 6 bases of the junction unmatched. This CDR3 is built from 13 residues. The CDR3 bases are TGTGCCAGCAGTACCGGGCAGGGGGCTACGCAGTATTTT. Its translation is CASSTGQGATQYF.